This T cell receptor beta chain was obtained from a study of shared clonotypes between healthy human individuals. In the study overall: The plates for each donor numbered three CD4 naive, three CD4 memory, two CD8 naive and one CD8 memory.

The CDR3 has 14 amino acids. In germline, CDR1 is GTSNPN, CDR2 SVGIG (reference sequence). Remarks on this clone: Its antigen remains unidentified.

Study-level points and caveats: Rarefaction showed that sequencing of sorted subsets was incomplete (despite large depth).

Data came from immunoSEQ multiplex PCR; TCRdb stores just in-frame clones and leaves some out. Of approximately 2.5 million clones in the sample, approximately 93% were seen once. This sequence originates from a young man in good health. Some clones in this sample may be carry-over from other donors' samples. The sample consisted of naive CD4+ T cells from PBMCs. Subset of the sample: CD45RA+ positively selected. V gene TRBV30 combines with J gene TRBJ2-5, with 8 bases that match TRBD1. The DNA matches TRBJ2-7 better at its end, which makes the J call doubtful. CDR3 in amino acids: CAWSLFRRGLEQYF. For the CDR3, the DNA is TGTGCCTGGAGTCTATTCCGCAGGGGGCTCGAGCAGTACTTC.